The T cell receptor (beta chain) described here comes from a study of T-cell reconstitution after alpha-beta-depleted transplantation in children. The germline V gene encodes CDR1 MNHEY and CDR2 SVGEGT. After removal of 6 bases from V and 7 bases from J, the junction contained 8 bases not matched to a gene. CDR3 size: 14 residues. Researchers prepared the TCRbeta library using unique molecular identifiers, the study reports. TCRdb re-analysed the PCR reads in MiXCR, keeping a single row per CDR3 protein. The sample includes about 600,000 distinct CDR3 sequences, under 12% of them seen just once. This clonotype was recorded many times.

Here the sequenced sample was PBMCs from the stem cell graft donor, taken from the stem cell graft. The V gene is TRBV6-2 or TRBV6-3, the J gene TRBJ2-1; 8 bases match TRBD2. The clonotype comes from a human donor who donated a stem cell graft to a child with acute myeloid leukemia. The CDR3 spells CASRPGLGFNEQFF. The CDR3 coding sequence is TGTGCCAGCAGACCGGGACTAGGGTTTAATGAGCAGTTCTTC.